This T cell receptor beta chain was captured by sequencing in a study of glioma-infiltrating T cells. The iRepertoire nested amplicon-rescue multiplex PCR amplified TCR alpha and beta CDR3s from RNA. TCRdb used MiXCR to reprocess the multiplex PCR reads, holding one entry per CDR3 protein. The sample has about 89,000 distinct CDR3 sequences; 20% to 25% are singletons. This clonotype was recorded at least ten times. The ends were cut back, 4 bases at V and 4 bases at J, with 19 bases in the middle. This CDR3 has 16 residues. Germline CDR1 and CDR2: MNHEY and SVGAGI. The TCR sequence derives from a human donor with low-grade glioma or glioblastoma, undergoing nonglioma brain surgery, or in good health (not recorded which). The chain recombines TRBV6-5 with TRBJ1-1; D is ambiguous. Sequencing was done on a sample of glioma tissue, nonneoplastic brain tissue, or PBMCs (not recorded which). This CDR3 is CASSFSGSLDGTEAFF. DNA of the CDR3: TGTGCCAGCAGTTTCTCCGGGTCCCTGGATGGCACTGAAGCTTTCTTT.